The next 16 T cell receptor beta chains were all read from a single sample in a study of T cells in tuberculosis. Repertoires were generated with immunoSEQ multiplex PCR, while TCRdb's copy carries only in-frame clones and drops some. The table records under 45,000 clones, about 93% of them present only once. Sequencing used PBMCs. The receptors come from a donor aged 10 to 29 with latent tuberculosis or without tuberculosis infection.

This chain links TRBV7-2 with TRBJ1-2; D gene unclear. Trimming pared 5 bases from V and 4 bases from J, leaving 14 bases between. The CDR3 sequence is 14 residues long. The germline V gene encodes CDR1 SGHTA and CDR2 FQGNSA. The CDR3 here is CASSPKEAVYGYTF. CDR3 DNA sequence: TGTGCCAGCAGCCCAAAGGAAGCGGTCTATGGCTACACCTTC. Supplemented by reference TRBV7-2 and TRBJ1-2, the full variable domain reads GAGVSQSPSNKVTEKGKDVELRCDPISGHTALYWYRQSLGQGLEFLIYFQGNSAPDKSGLPSDRFSAERTGGSVSTLTIQRTQQEDSAVYLCASSPKEAVYGYTFGSGTRLTVV.

By its share, this clone is medium-sized. V usage is TRBV4-2 and J usage is TRBJ2-3, with D unclear. This CDR3 is built from 15 residues. Trimming took off 6 bases at V and 0 bases at J, with 13 bases between the two ends. Per the germline V gene, CDR1 is LGHNA and CDR2 is YNFKEQ. The CDR3 reads CASRRSSSSTDTQYF. CDR3 nucleotides: TGTGCCAGCAGACGCAGTTCTTCTAGCACAGATACGCAGTATTTT.

Judged by abundance, this clone is medium-sized. The rearrangement uses TRBV9 and TRBJ2-7; 7 positions match TRBD1. The V segment lost 3 bases and the J segment 5 bases; nucleotides outside the gene matches: 11. CDR1 is SGDLS and CDR2 is YYNGEE in the germline V gene. This CDR3 region has 15 residues. This CDR3 reads CASSALDRAFDEQYF. The CDR3 DNA follows: TGTGCCAGCAGCGCCCTCGACAGGGCTTTTGACGAGCAGTACTTC.

The chain has TRBV29-1 and TRBJ2-2; a possible D gene is TRBD1 (5 bases). The CDR3 has 14 residues. V lost 6 bases and J lost 5, with 16 bases in between. Per the germline V gene, CDR1 is SQVTM and CDR2 is ANQGSEA. CDR3 in amino acids: CSVKGSRPTGELFF. The CDR3 DNA is TGCAGCGTGAAGGGGTCTCGACCGACCGGGGAGCTGTTTTTT.

The J gene is TRBJ2-7, the V gene TRBV6-6; weak D call: TRBD2 (5 bases). CDR3 length: 13 residues. V was cut by 2 bases and J by 0 bases, with 5 bases left in between. The germline CDR1 and CDR2 sequences are MNHNY and SVGAGI (reference sequence). Written as DNA, the CDR3 is TGTGCCAGCAGTTACCGGGACTCCTACGAGCAGTACTTC. It codes for CASSYRDSYEQYF.

The chain joins TRBV5-1 to TRBJ2-5; possibly TRBD2 for D (7 bases). Germline values: CDR1 SGHRS, CDR2 YFSETQ. The CDR3 covers 17 residues. V lost 0 bases to trimming and J lost 5 bases, with 20 bases between them. The CDR3 region is CASSLAGGRRSFETQYF. CDR3 nucleotides: TGCGCCAGCAGCTTGGCCGGGGGGCGCCGGTCTTTTGAGACCCAGTACTTC.

This rearrangement joins TRBV9 to TRBJ2-3; TRBD1 matches 9 bases. V trimming: 0 bases; J trimming: 2 bases; junction bases outside the gene matches: 4. Germline CDR1 SGDLS, CDR2 YYNGEE. The CDR3 spans 16 residues. Here the CDR3 DNA reads TGTGCCAGCAGCGTAGGCCGGGACAGGGCCACAGATACGCAGTATTTT. It translates to CASSVGRDRATDTQYF.

This clone was observed a few times. This CDR3 is CAWSVPGTNYGYTF. As DNA, the CDR3 is TGTGCCTGGAGTGTGCCCGGGACTAACTATGGCTACACCTTC. The V gene is TRBV30, the J gene TRBJ1-2, with D hard to call. Germline-derived CDR1 and CDR2 are GTSNPN and SVGIG (reference sequence). The CDR3 covers 14 residues. Trimming stripped 0 bases from V and 0 bases from J, with 8 bases between.

This clone was observed once. V and J are TRBV15 and TRBJ2-1; 7 bases agree with TRBD1. Germline-derived CDR1 and CDR2 are LNHNV and YYDKDF (reference sequence). CDR3 size: 14 residues. Trimming at V came to 3 bases and at J to 4 bases, leaving 3 bases not matched to a gene. The DNA of the CDR3 is TGTGCCACCAGCAGCCGGGACAGTTACAATGAGCAGTTCTTC. Amino acid sequence: CATSSRDSYNEQFF.

This clone was detected only a few times. This chain connects TRBV25-1 to TRBJ1-2; D is unresolved. V lost 7 bases to trimming and J lost 2 bases, with 11 bases between them. CDR3 size: 13 residues. Per germline, CDR1 MGHDK and CDR2 SYGVNS. The CDR3 sequence: CASTGGPNYGYTF. The CDR3 DNA reads TGTGCCAGCACCGGAGGACCGAACTATGGCTACACCTTC.

Written as DNA, the CDR3 is TGTGCCAGCAGCTTATGGGCGGGCAGGGGGAAAATGGTGAACACTGAAGCTTTCTTT. Protein product: CASSLWAGRGKMVNTEAFF. The chain combines TRBV11-2 with TRBJ1-1; TRBD1 agrees at 7 bases. The CDR3 contains 19 residues. Germline V gives CDR1 SGHAT, CDR2 FQNNGV. V lost 2 bases and J lost 0; bases outside the gene matches: 15.

This chain connects TRBV5-1 to TRBJ2-7; 9 bases fit TRBD1. Looked up from germline, CDR1 is SGHRS and CDR2 is YFSETQ. This CDR3 is built from 15 residues. After removal of 5 bases from V and 2 bases from J, the junction contained 8 bases not matched to a gene. Here the CDR3 DNA reads TGCGCCAGCAGAGGACAGGGGATGGCCGCCTACGAGCAGTACTTC. It yields the protein CASRGQGMAAYEQYF. Full variable domain (missing parts from reference TRBV5-1 and TRBJ2-7): KAGVTQTPRYLIKTRGQQVTLSCSPISGHRSVSWYQQTPGQGLQFLFEYFSETQRNKGNFPGRFSGRQFSNSRSEMNVSTLELGDSALYLCASRGQGMAAYEQYFGPGTRLTVT.

For the CDR3, the DNA is TGTGCCAGCAGTGAATCCGGACAGGCCTATGGCTACACCTTC. Amino acids: CASSESGQAYGYTF. V is TRBV2 and J is TRBJ1-2, with 7 bases fitting TRBD1. The CDR3 is 14 residues long. Losses at the gene ends were 2 bases for V and 4 bases for J; bases not matched to a gene: 4. CDR1 is SNHLY, CDR2 FYNNEI, per germline. Together with reference TRBV2 and TRBJ1-2, the CDR3 gives the full variable domain: EPEVTQTPSHQVTQMGQEVILRCVPISNHLYFYWYRQILGQKVEFLVSFYNNEISEKSEIFDDQFSVERPDGSNFTLKIRSTKLEDSAMYFCASSESGQAYGYTFGSGTRLTVV.

CDR3 region: CASSWTGRDTIYF. CDR3 in DNA: TGTGCCAGCAGTTGGACAGGGCGGGACACCATATATTTT. The gene calls are TRBV2 and TRBJ1-3, with TRBD1 identical over 8 bases. Per germline, CDR1 SNHLY and CDR2 FYNNEI. V lost 5 bases to trimming and J lost 8 bases; unmatched junction nucleotides: 5. The length of the CDR3 is 13 residues. Full variable domain (outside the CDR3, taken from reference TRBV2 and TRBJ1-3): EPEVTQTPSHQVTQMGQEVILRCVPISNHLYFYWYRQILGQKVEFLVSFYNNEISEKSEIFDDQFSVERPDGSNFTLKIRSTKLEDSAMYFCASSWTGRDTIYFGEGSWLTVV.

The chain recombines TRBV5-1 with TRBJ2-7; 7 nucleotides match TRBD1. The CDR3 covers 16 residues. J lost 1 base, V lost 0 bases, and 7 bases had no gene match. Germline V gives CDR1 SGHRS, CDR2 YFSETQ. CDR3 DNA sequence: TGCGCCAGCAGCTTGGAAGGGACAGCATTTTCCTACGAGCAGTACTTC. Protein product: CASSLEGTAFSYEQYF.

This clone was seen a single time. The chain combines TRBV6-5 with TRBJ1-2; tentatively, D is TRBD1 (6 bases). V was cut by 4 bases and J by 1 base, with 10 bases left in between. The CDR3 length is 14 residues. Germline V gene sequence: CDR1 MNHEY, CDR2 SVGAGI. The CDR3 loop is CASSFGQLNYGYTF. Written as DNA, the CDR3 is TGTGCCAGCAGTTTTGGACAGCTTAACTATGGCTACACCTTC.